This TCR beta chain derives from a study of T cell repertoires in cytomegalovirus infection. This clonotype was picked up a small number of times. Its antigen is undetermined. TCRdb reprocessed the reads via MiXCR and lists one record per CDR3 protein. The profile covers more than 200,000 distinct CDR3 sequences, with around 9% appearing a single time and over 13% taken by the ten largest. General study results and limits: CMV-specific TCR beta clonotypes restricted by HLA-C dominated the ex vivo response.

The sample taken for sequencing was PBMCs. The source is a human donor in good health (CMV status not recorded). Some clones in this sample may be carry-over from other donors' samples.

DNA of the CDR3: TGTGCCAGCAGTTACCTGAGACAGGGGATAAATAGCAATCAGCCCCAGCATTTT. Encoded protein: CASSYLRQGINSNQPQHF. This rearrangement joins TRBV6-2 or TRBV6-3 to TRBJ1-5; 8 bases agree with TRBD1. V shed 2 bases and J 0 bases; nucleotides not matched to a gene: 9. CDR3 size: 18 residues. Per the germline V gene, CDR1 is MNHEY and CDR2 is SVGEGT.